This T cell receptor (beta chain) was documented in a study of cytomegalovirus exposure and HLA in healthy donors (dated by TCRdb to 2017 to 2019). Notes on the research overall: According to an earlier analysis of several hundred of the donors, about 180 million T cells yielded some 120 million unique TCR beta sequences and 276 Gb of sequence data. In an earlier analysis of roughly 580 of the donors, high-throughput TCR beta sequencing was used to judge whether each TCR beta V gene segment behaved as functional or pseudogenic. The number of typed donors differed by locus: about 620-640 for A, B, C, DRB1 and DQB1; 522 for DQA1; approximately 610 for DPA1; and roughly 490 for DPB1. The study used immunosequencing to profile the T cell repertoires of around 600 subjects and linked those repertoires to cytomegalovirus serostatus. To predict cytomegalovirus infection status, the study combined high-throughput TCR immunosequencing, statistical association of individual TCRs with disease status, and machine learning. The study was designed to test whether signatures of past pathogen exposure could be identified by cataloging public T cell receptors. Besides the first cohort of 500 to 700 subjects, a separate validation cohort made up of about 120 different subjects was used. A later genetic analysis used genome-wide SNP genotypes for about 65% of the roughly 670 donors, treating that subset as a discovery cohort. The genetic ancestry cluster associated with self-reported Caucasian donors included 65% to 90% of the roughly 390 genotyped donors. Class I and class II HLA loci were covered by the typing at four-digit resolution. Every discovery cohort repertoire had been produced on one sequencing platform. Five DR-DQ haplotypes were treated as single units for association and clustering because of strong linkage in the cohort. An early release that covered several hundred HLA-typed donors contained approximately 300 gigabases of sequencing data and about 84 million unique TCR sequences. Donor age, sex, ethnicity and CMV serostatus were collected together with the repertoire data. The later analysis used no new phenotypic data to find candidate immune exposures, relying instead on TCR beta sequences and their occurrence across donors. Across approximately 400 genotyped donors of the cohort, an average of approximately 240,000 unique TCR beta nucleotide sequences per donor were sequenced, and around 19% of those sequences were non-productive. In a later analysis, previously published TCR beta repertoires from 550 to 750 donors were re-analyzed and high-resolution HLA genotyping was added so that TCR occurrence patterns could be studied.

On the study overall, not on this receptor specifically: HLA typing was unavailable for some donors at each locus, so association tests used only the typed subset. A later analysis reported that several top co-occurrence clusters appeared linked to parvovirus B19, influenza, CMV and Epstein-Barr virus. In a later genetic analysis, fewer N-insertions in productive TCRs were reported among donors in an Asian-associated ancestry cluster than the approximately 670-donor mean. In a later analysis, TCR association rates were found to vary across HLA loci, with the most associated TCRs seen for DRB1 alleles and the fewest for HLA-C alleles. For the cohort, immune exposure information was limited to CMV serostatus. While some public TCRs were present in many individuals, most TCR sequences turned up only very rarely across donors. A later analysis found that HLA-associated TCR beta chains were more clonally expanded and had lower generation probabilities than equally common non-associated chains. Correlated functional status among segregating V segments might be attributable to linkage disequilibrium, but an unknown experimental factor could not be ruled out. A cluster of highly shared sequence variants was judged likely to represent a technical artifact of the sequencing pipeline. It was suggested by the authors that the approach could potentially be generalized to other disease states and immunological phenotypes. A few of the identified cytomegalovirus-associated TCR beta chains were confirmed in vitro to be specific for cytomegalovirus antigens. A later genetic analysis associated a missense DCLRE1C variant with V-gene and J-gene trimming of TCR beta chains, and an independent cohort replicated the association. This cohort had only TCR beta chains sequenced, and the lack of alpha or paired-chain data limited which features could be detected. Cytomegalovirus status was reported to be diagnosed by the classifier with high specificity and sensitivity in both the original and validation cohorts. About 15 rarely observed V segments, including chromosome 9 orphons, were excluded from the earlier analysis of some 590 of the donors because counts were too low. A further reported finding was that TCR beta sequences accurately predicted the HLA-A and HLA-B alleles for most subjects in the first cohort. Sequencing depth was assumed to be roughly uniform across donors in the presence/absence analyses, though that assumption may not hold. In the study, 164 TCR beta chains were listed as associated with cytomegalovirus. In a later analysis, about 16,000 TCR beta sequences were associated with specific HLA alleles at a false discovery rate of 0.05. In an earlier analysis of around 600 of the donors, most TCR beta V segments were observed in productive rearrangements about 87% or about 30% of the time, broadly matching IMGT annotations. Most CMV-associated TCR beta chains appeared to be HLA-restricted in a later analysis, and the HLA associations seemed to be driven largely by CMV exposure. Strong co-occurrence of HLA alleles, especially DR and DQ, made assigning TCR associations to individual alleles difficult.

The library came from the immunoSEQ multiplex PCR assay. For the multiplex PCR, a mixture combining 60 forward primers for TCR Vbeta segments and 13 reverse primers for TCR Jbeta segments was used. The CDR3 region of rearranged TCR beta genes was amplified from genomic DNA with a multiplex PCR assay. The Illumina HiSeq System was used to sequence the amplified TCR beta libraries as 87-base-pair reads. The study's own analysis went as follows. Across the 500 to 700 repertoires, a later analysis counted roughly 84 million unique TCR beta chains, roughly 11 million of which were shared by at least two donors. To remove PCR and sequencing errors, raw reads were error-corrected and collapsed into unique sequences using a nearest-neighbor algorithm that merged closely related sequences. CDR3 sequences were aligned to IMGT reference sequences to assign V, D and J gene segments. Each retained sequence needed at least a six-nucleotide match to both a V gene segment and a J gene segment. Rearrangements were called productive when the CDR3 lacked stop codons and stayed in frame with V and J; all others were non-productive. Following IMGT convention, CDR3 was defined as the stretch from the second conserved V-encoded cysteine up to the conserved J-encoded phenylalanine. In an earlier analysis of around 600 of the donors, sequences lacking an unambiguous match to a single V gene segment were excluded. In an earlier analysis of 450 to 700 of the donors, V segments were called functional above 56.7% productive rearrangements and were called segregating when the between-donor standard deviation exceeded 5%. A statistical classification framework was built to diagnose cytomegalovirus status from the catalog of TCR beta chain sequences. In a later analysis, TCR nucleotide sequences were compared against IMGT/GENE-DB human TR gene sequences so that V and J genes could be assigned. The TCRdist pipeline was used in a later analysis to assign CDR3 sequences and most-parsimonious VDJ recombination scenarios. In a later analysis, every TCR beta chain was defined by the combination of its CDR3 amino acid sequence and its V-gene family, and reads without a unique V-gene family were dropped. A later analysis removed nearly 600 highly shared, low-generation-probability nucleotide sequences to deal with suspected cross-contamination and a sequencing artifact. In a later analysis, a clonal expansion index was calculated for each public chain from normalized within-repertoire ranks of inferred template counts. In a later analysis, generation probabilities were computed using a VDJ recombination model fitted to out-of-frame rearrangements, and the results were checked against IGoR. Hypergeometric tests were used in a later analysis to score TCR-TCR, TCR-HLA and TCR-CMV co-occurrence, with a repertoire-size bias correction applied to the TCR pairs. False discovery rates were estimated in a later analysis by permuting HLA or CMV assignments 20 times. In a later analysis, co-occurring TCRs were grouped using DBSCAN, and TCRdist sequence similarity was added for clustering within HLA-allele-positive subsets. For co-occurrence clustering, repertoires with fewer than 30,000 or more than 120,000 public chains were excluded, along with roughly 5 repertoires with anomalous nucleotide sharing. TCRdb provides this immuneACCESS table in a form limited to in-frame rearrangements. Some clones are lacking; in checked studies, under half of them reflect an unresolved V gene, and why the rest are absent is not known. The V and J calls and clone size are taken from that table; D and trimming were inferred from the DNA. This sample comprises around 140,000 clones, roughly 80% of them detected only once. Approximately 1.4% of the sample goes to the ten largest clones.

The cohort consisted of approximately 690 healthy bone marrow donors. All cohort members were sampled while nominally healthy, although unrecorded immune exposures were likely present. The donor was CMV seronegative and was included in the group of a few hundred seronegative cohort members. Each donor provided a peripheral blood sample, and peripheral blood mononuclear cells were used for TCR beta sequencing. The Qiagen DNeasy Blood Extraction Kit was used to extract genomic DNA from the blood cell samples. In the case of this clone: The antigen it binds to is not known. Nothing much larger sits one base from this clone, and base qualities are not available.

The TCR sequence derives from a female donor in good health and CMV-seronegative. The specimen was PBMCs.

The nucleotide sequence reads TGTGCCAGTAGCCGACAGGGCAGCTCCTACAATGAGCAGTTCTTC. Its protein is CASSRQGSSYNEQFF. The chain uses TRBV19 and TRBJ2-1; 7 bases in the middle match TRBD1. V loses 6 bases at its end and J loses 0 bases; junction bases beyond the gene matches: 5. The germline V gene (reference sequence) specifies LNHDA as CDR1 and SQIVND as CDR2. From the cysteine through the phenylalanine, the CDR3 covers 15 amino acids. Here the CDR3 DNA is all that survives: 45 bases in frame from base 1.